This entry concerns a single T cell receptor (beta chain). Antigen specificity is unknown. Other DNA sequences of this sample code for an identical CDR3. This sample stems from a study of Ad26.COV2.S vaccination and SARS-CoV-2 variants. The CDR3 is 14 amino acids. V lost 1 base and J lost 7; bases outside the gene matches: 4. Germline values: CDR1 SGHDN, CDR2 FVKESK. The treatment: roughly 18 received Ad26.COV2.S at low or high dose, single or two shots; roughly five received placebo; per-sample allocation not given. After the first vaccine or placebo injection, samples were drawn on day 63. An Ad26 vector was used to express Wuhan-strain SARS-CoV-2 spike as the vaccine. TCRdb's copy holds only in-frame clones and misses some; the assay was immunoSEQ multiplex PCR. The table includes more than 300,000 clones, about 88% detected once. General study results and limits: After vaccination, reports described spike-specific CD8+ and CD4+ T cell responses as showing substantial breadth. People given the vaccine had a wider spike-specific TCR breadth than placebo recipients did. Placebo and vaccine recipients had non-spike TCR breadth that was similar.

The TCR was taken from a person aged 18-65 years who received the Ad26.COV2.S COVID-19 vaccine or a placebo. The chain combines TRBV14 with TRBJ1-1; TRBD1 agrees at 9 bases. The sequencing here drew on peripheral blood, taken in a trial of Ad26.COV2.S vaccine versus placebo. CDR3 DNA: TGTGCCAGCAGCCAAGTCCCGGGACAGGGTGAAGCTTTCTTT. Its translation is CASSQVPGQGEAFF.